The 23 T cell receptor beta chains presented below share a single source sample, sequenced in a study of CD8 T cells in ankylosing spondylitis (dated by TCRdb to about 2017). Receptors were amplified or captured by 5' RACE. The sequencing machine was an Illumina HiSeq 2500. TCRdb trimmed public reads at Q25 via fastp, called clones via MiXCR and kept in-frame beta chains. A single entry per CDR3 protein holds the most common genes and DNA from its merged rows. The sample contains a few hundred thousand distinct CDR3 sequences, about 11% of them found a single time. The top ten clones comprise less than 7% of the sample. Sequenced: blood, either unsorted or a sorted T cell fraction (not recorded which). All receptors come from a male donor with ankylosing spondylitis or in good health (not recorded which).

A few counts support this clonotype. The V gene is TRBV6-5, the J gene TRBJ2-5; D unresolved. Germline loops: CDR1 MNHEY, CDR2 SVGAGI. The length of the CDR3 is 16 residues. Between the trimmed V and J ends, which lost 4 bases and 4 bases, there was a span of 19 bases. CDR3 bases: TGTGCCAGCAGTTCCGACCGATCCGGGTTATTAGAGACCCAGTACTTC. Translated, it gives CASSSDRSGLLETQYF.

This clonotype occurred a few times. The chain employs TRBV10-3 and TRBJ2-5; D unclear. The germline V and J ends were trimmed by 3 bases and 5 bases, with 16 bases remaining between them. Germline V gene lookup returns CDR1 ENHRY and CDR2 SYGVKD. This CDR3 is built from 15 residues. The CDR3 sequence is CAISERKGLGETQYF. The CDR3 DNA reads as TGTGCCATCAGTGAAAGGAAGGGCCTTGGGGAGACCCAGTACTTC.

This clonotype appeared many times. CDR3 sequence (DNA): TGCAGTGCTAGTCAGGGGGCTGGTGATGAAAAACTGTTTTTT. Protein sequence: CSASQGAGDEKLFF. The genes are TRBV20-1 and TRBJ1-4, with TRBD1 matching over 8 bases. The ends lost 3 bases at V and 6 bases at J; junction bases unmatched: 6. Looked up from germline, CDR1 is DFQATT and CDR2 is SNEGSKA (reference sequence). The CDR3 runs 14 residues.

This clonotype was seen at least ten times. The chain combines TRBV12-3 or TRBV12-4 with TRBJ1-3, with unresolved D. The CDR3 extends over 14 amino acids. V dropped 3 bases and J dropped 0 bases, with 6 bases sitting between them. CDR3 residues: CASSLSTSGNTIYF. Here the CDR3 DNA reads TGTGCCAGCAGTTTGAGCACCTCTGGAAACACCATATATTTT.

The V call is TRBV3-1, the J call TRBJ2-1; D might be TRBD2 (6 bases). Germline V CDR1 and CDR2: LGHDT, YNNKEL (reference sequence). V was cut by 4 bases and J by 0 bases, with 10 bases left in between. The CDR3 covers 15 residues. In DNA form, the CDR3 reads TGTGCCAGCAGCCCCAGGGAGGACTCCTACAATGAGCAGTTCTTC. Translating gives CASSPREDSYNEQFF.

This clonotype has at least ten counts. The rearrangement joins TRBV20-1 to TRBJ1-2; a possible D gene is TRBD1 (5 bases). The CDR3 contains 14 residues. Trimming removed 3 bases from V and 1 base from J, with 12 bases in between. Germline values: CDR1 DFQATT, CDR2 SNEGSKA (reference sequence). This CDR3 is CSASAEGLNYGYTF. The CDR3 coding sequence is TGCAGTGCTAGTGCGGAGGGGCTTAACTATGGCTACACCTTC.

This rearrangement joins TRBV15 to TRBJ2-1, with TRBD2 identical over 10 bases. Germline V CDR1 and CDR2: LNHNV, YYDKDF (reference sequence). The CDR3 totals 16 residues. Trimming removed 5 bases from V and 4 bases from J; junction bases left unmatched: 8. The CDR3 bases are TGTGCCACCAGCCAGCCAAGCGGGAGGGAATACAATGAGCAGTTCTTC. This gives the protein CATSQPSGREYNEQFF.

This clonotype has only one observation. The conserved phenylalanine or tryptophan is not found at the CDR3 terminus, so this likely reflects a read error. The chain couples TRBV12-3 or TRBV12-4 to TRBJ2-3; possibly TRBD2 for D (6 bases). The CDR3 spans 15 residues. V shed 5 bases and J shed 2 bases, with 14 bases lying between them. CDR3 nucleotide sequence: TGTGCCAGCAGTCGGGACTCAAAGCTCACAGATACGCAGTATCTT. This gives the protein CASSRDSKLTDTQYL.

The chain links TRBV27 to TRBJ1-2; 11 bases map to TRBD1. The CDR3 has 15 residues. From germline, CDR1 is MNHEY and CDR2 SMNVEV (reference sequence). J was trimmed by 4 bases and V by 5 bases; bases with no gene match: 6. The CDR3 sequence is CASSRTGGASYGYTF. CDR3 sequence (DNA): TGTGCCAGCAGTCGGACAGGGGGCGCGAGCTATGGCTACACCTTC.

This clonotype was observed a handful of times. The rearrangement uses TRBV3-1 and TRBJ2-7; possible D gene TRBD2, 5 bases. The CDR3 is 14 residues long. Trimming left V 0 bases short and J 1 base short, with 7 bases between. Per the germline V gene, CDR1 is LGHDT and CDR2 is YNNKEL (reference sequence). The CDR3 coding sequence is TGTGCCAGCAGCCAAGATGCGGGTTCCTACGAGCAGTACTTC. Its protein is CASSQDAGSYEQYF.

In its sample, this clonotype was seen many times. The rearrangement links TRBV9 to TRBJ2-1; 7 bases match TRBD2. CDR1 is SGDLS, CDR2 YYNGEE, per germline. The trim removed 0 bases at V and 8 bases at J, leaving 14 bases unmatched. There are 17 residues in the CDR3. The CDR3 region has the DNA TGTGCCAGCAGCGTAGGGAGTACGAGACTAGCTTTTTATGAGCAGTTCTTC. This encodes CASSVGSTRLAFYEQFF. Full variable domain (outside the CDR3, taken from reference TRBV9 and TRBJ2-1): DSGVTQTPKHLITATGQRVTLRCSPRSGDLSVYWYQQSLDQGLQFLIQYYNGEERAKGNILERFSAQQFPDLHSELNLSSLELGDSALYFCASSVGSTRLAFYEQFFGPGTRLTVL.

This clonotype has a count of ten or more. This sequence joins TRBV11-2 and TRBJ1-6; possibly TRBD1 for D (5 bases). Germline CDR1 is SGHAT and CDR2 is FQNNGV. V dropped 5 bases and J dropped 9 bases, with 20 bases sitting between them. The CDR3 is 16 residues long. The CDR3 DNA reads TGTGCCAGCAGCCCAAACCAGGGCGGTGGGCTTTCACCCCTCCACTTT. It specifies CASSPNQGGGLSPLHF. The full variable domain, with the rest looked up from reference TRBV11-2 and TRBJ1-6, is EAGVAQSPRYKIIEKRQSVAFWCNPISGHATLYWYQQILGQGPKLLIQFQNNGVVDDSQLPKDRFSAERLKGVDSTLKIQPAKLEDSAVYLCASSPNQGGGLSPLHFGNGTRLTVT.

V gene TRBV6-5 combines with J gene TRBJ2-2; TRBD2 matches 9 bases. The length of the CDR3 is 17 residues. Germline V CDR1 and CDR2: MNHEY, SVGAGI. With 2 bases clipped from V and 5 bases from J, the junction kept 9 bases outside the gene matches. This CDR3 reads CASSYLAGWESTGELFF. The CDR3 DNA reads as TGTGCCAGCAGTTACCTAGCGGGGTGGGAGTCTACCGGGGAGCTGTTTTTT.

This clonotype was seen ten or more times. The chain recombines TRBV7-6 with TRBJ2-7; perhaps TRBD1 as D (5 bases). The germline V gene encodes CDR1 SGHVS and CDR2 FNYEAQ. Trimming took off 2 bases at V and 0 bases at J, with 11 bases between the two ends. This CDR3 is built from 15 residues. The CDR3 loop reads CASSLRAGISYEQYF. The CDR3 DNA sequence: TGTGCCAGCAGCTTAAGGGCAGGGATCTCCTACGAGCAGTACTTC.

This chain links TRBV6-5 with TRBJ1-1; perhaps TRBD1 as D (5 bases). CDR1 is MNHEY, CDR2 SVGAGI, per germline. Trimming removed 7 bases from V and 3 bases from J, with 15 bases in between. CDR3 size: 14 residues. CDR3 DNA: TGTGCCAGCATTAGGTCGGGGGATCACACTGAAGCTTTCTTT. Translated: CASIRSGDHTEAFF.

This clonotype was seen ten or more times. The chain uses TRBV11-2 and TRBJ1-4, with a tentative D call TRBD1 (5 bases). Germline CDR1 and CDR2: SGHAT and FQNNGV. Trimming stripped 2 bases from V and 6 bases from J, with 13 bases between. This CDR3 region has 15 residues. The chain's CDR3 is CASSLLPTAYEKLFF. The CDR3 DNA sequence: TGTGCCAGCAGCTTACTTCCGACAGCTTATGAAAAACTGTTTTTT. The full variable domain, completed using reference TRBV11-2 and TRBJ1-4, is EAGVAQSPRYKIIEKRQSVAFWCNPISGHATLYWYQQILGQGPKLLIQFQNNGVVDDSQLPKDRFSAERLKGVDSTLKIQPAKLEDSAVYLCASSLLPTAYEKLFFGSGTQLSVL.

This clonotype was picked up many times. J is TRBJ2-7 and V is TRBV5-1; D might be TRBD1 (6 bases). This CDR3 has 14 amino acids. Trimming shortened V by 4 bases and J by 2 bases, and 13 bases separated the two germline ends. Germline V CDR1 and CDR2: SGHRS, YFSETQ. The CDR3 sequence: CASSEGQSPYEQYF. CDR3 bases: TGCGCCAGCAGCGAAGGACAGAGCCCCTACGAGCAGTACTTC. Filled out from reference TRBV5-1 and TRBJ2-7, the complete variable domain reads KAGVTQTPRYLIKTRGQQVTLSCSPISGHRSVSWYQQTPGQGLQFLFEYFSETQRNKGNFPGRFSGRQFSNSRSEMNVSTLELGDSALYLCASSEGQSPYEQYFGPGTRLTVT.

Worth noting for this clonotype: A junction end diverges from the germline sequence, so it may reflect a read error. J is TRBJ1-4 and V is TRBV4-1; D gene ambiguous. Germline-derived CDR1 and CDR2 are MGHRA and YSYEKL. This CDR3 has 15 amino acids. The CDR3 coding sequence is TGCGGCAGCAGCCAACTGACATTAACTAATGAAAAACTGTTTTTT. Its translation: CGSSQLTLTNEKLFF.

This clonotype was recorded many times. The chain combines TRBV12-3 or TRBV12-4 with TRBJ1-2, with TRBD1 matching 9 bases. This CDR3 is 15 amino acids long. After removal of 6 bases from V and 5 bases from J, the junction contained 10 bases not matched to a gene. CDR3 amino acids: CASRGQGESYYGYTF. In DNA form, the CDR3 reads TGTGCCAGCAGGGGACAGGGCGAAAGCTATTATGGCTACACCTTC.

This clonotype was detected ten times or more. This chain joins TRBV4-2 and TRBJ2-5; 11 bases match TRBD2. Per the germline V gene, CDR1 is LGHNA and CDR2 is YNFKEQ. The V gene end was trimmed by 1 base and the J gene end by 4 bases; junction bases not matched to a gene: 8. The CDR3 consists of 17 residues. This CDR3 reads CASSQVETSGVGETQYF. CDR3 DNA sequence: TGTGCCAGCAGCCAAGTTGAGACTAGCGGGGTTGGAGAGACCCAGTACTTC.

This clonotype was observed many times. The V call is TRBV7-2, the J call TRBJ2-7; D may be TRBD2 (5 bases). Between the trimmed V and J ends, which lost 5 bases and 0 bases, there was a span of 11 bases. The CDR3 is made up of 14 amino acids. Per germline, CDR1 SGHTA and CDR2 FQGNSA. CDR3 sequence (DNA): TGTGCCAGCAGCCGACTACTATCCTCCTACGAGCAGTACTTC. It specifies CASSRLLSSYEQYF.

This clonotype was seen repeatedly, ten times or more. This CDR3 reads CASSQDGDPRQPQHF. As DNA, the CDR3 is TGTGCCAGCAGCCAAGATGGGGACCCCCGTCAGCCCCAGCATTTT. The chain employs TRBV3-1 and TRBJ1-5; D possibly corresponds to TRBD1 (5 bases). CDR1 is LGHDT, CDR2 YNNKEL, per germline (reference sequence). CDR3 size: 15 residues. The V gene lost 0 bases and the J gene lost 6 bases, with 12 bases spanning the gap. The full variable domain, completed using reference TRBV3-1 and TRBJ1-5, is DTAVSQTPKYLVTQMGNDKSIKCEQNLGHDTMYWYKQDSKKFLKIMFSYNNKELIINETVPNRFSPKSPDKAHLNLHINSLELGDSAVYFCASSQDGDPRQPQHFGDGTRLSIL.

The chain couples TRBV27 to TRBJ2-7; D is possibly TRBD2 (6 bases). This CDR3 region has 17 residues. The V gene lost 2 bases and the J gene lost 0 bases, with 17 bases spanning the gap. Looked up from germline, CDR1 is MNHEY and CDR2 is SMNVEV (reference sequence). The CDR3 bases are TGTGCCAGCAGTTTAAGGGGTTGGGGGGAGAGCTCCTACGAGCAGTACTTC. It encodes CASSLRGWGESSYEQYF.